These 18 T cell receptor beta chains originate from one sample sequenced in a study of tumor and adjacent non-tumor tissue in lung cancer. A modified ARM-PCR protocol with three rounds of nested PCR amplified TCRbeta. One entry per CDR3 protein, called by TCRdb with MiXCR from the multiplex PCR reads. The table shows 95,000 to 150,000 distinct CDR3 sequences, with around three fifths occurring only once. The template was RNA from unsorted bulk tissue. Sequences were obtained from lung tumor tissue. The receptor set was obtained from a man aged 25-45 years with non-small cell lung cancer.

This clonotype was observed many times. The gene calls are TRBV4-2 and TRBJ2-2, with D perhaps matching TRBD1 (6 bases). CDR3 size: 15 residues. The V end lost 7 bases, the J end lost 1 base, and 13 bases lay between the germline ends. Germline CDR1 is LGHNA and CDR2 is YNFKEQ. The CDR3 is CASTSEGQNTGELFF. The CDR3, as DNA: TGTGCCAGCACATCAGAGGGACAGAACACCGGGGAGCTGTTTTTT.

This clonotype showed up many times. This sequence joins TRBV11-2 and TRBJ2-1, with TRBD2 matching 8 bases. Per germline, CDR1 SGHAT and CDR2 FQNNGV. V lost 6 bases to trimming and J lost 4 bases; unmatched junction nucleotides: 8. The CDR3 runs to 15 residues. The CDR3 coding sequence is TGTGCCAGCAGGCCACTGACTAGCGCTTACAATGAGCAGTTCTTC. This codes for CASRPLTSAYNEQFF.

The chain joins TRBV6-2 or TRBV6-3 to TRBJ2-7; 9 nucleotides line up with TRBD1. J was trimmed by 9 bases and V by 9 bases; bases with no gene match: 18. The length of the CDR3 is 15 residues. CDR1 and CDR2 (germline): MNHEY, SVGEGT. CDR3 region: CASRYAGQGLPGQYF. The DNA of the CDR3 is TGTGCCAGTAGATACGCGGGACAGGGACTTCCAGGGCAGTACTTC.

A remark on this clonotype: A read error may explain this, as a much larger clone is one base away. CDR3 region: CASSNSDNEQSF. CDR3 bases: TGTGCCAGCAGCAACTCTGACAATGAGCAGTCCTTC. V gene TRBV12-3 or TRBV12-4 combines with J gene TRBJ2-1; D not resolved. This CDR3 is 12 amino acids long.

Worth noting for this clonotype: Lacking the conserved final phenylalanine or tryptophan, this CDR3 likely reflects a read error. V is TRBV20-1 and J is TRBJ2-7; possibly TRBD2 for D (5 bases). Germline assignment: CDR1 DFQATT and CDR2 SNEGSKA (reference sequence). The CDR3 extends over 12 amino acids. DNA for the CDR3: TGCATTGCAAAGATGGCTAGCAGCGAACAGTACTTA. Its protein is CIAKMASSEQYL.

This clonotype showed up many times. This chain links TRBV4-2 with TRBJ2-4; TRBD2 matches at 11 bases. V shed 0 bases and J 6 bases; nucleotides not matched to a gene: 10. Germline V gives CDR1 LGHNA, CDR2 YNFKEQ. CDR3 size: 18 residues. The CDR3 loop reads CASSQDAIAGGPRNIQYF. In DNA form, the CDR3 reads TGTGCCAGCAGCCAAGATGCGATAGCGGGAGGGCCGAGAAACATTCAGTACTTC.

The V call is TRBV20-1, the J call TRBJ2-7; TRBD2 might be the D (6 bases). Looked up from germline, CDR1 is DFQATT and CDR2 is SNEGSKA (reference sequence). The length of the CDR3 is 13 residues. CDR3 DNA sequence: TGCAATACTATCCCCGGGAGCTCCTACGAGCAGTACTTC. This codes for CNTIPGSSYEQYF.

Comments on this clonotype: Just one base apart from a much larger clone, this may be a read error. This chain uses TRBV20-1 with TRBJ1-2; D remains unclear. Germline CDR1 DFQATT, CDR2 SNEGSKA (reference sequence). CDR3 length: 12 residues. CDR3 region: CRTSGRLYGYTF. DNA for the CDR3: TGCAGGACCTCGGGCAGACTCTATGGCTACACCTTC.

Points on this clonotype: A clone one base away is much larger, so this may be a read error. CDR3 nucleotides: TGTGCCAGCAGTTTCGGCGGGAGTGATGAGCAGTTCTTC. This gives the protein CASSFGGSDEQFF. The V gene is TRBV28, the J gene TRBJ2-1; 7 bases match TRBD2. Trimming at V came to 3 bases and at J to 8 bases, leaving 4 bases not matched to a gene. The CDR3 consists of 13 residues. Per germline, CDR1 MDHEN and CDR2 SYDVKM.

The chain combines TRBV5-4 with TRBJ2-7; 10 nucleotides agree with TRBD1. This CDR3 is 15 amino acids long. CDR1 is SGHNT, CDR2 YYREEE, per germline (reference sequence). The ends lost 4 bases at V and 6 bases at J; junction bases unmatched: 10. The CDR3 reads CASSLAATGGSEQYF. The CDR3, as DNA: TGTGCCAGCAGCCTTGCCGCGACAGGGGGCTCCGAGCAGTACTTC.

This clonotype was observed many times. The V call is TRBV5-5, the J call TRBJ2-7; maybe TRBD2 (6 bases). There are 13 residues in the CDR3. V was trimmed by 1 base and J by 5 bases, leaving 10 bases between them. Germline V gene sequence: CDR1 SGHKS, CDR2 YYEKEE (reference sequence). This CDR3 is CASSLRRGNEQYF. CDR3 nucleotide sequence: TGTGCCAGCAGCTTGCGGAGGGGAAACGAGCAGTACTTC.

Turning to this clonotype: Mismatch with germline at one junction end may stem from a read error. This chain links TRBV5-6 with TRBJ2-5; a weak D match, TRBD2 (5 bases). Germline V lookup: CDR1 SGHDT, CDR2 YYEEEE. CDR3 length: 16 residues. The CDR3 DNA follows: TGTACCAGCAGCTTTGGAGTCGTAACGAGGGCGGAGACCCAGTACTTC. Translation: CTSSFGVVTRAETQYF.

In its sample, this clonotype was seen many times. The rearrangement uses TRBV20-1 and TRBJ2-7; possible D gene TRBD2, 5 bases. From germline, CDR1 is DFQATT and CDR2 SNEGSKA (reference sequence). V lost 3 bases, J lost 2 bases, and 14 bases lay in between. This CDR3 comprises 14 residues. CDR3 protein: CSASLSGYTYEQYF. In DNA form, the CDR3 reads TGCAGTGCTAGTCTCTCGGGGTATACCTACGAGCAGTACTTC.

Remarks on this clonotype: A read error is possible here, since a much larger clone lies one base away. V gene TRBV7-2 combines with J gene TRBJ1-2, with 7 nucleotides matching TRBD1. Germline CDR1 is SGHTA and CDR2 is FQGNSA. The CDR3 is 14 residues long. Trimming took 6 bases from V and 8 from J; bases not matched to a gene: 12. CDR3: CASRLTGTAWGYTF. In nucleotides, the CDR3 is TGTGCCAGCAGGTTAACCGGGACAGCCTGGGGCTACACCTTC.

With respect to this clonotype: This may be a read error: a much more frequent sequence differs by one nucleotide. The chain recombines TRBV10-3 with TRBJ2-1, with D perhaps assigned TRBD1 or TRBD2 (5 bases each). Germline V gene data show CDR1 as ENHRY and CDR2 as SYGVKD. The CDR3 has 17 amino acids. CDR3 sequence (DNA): TGTGTCATCAGTGATATTTTAGGGACCAGCTCCTACAATGAGCAGTTCTTC. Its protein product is CVISDILGTSSYNEQFF.

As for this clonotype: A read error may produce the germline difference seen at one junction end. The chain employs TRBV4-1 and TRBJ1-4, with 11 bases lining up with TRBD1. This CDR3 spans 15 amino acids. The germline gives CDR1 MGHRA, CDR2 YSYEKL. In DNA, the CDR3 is TGCGCCAGCAACCAAGAGGGACAGGGGGGAATTCGTCTGTATTTT. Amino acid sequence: CASNQEGQGGIRLYF.

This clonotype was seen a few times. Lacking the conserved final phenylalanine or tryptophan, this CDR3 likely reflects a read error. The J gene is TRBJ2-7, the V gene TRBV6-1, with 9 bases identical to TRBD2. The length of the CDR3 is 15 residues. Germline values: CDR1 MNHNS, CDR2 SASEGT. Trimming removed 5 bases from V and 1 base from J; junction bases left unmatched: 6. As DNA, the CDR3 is TGTGCCAGCAGTACCGGGACTAGCCTTTCCTACGAGCAGTACTTA. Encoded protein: CASSTGTSLSYEQYL.

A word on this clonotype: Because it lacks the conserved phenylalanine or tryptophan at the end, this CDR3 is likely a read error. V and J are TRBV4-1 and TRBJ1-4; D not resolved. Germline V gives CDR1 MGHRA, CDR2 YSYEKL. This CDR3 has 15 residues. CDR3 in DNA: TGCGCCAGCAGCCAAGGGTGGAGGCCTAATAAAAAACTGTTTCTT. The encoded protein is CASSQGWRPNKKLFL.